This T cell receptor beta chain was obtained from a study of patients and donors after allogeneic stem cell transplantation. The CDR3 covers 13 residues. Trimming took off 9 bases at V and 3 bases at J, with 15 bases between the two ends. CDR1 and CDR2 (germline): SGHRS, YFSETQ. TCRdb used MiXCR to reprocess the RT-PCR reads, holding one entry per CDR3 protein. The table lists hundreds of thousands of distinct CDR3 sequences, about a sixth of them singletons. Input material: blood, either unsorted or a sorted T cell fraction (not recorded which). This sequence joins TRBV5-1 and TRBJ1-2; D uncertain. This TCR derives from a human donor who was either an allogeneic HSCT recipient or a stem cell or donor lymphocyte infusion donor (not recorded which). It is not recorded whose cells these are; they may come from a transplant donor. The CDR3 DNA sequence: TGCGCCAACGACCCGGACGGAGACTATGGCTACACCTTC. Protein product: CANDPDGDYGYTF.